The 23 T cell receptor beta chains in this list originate from one sample, sequenced in a study of OX40 agonist ivuxolimab in advanced cancers. Produced via immunoSEQ multiplex PCR; TCRdb's table is partial and in-frame only. The sample includes roughly 15,000 clones, roughly 78% of them seen just once. The sequencing used CD4+ or CD8+ T cells sorted from blood, collected in a trial of the OX40 agonist ivuxolimab. All receptors come from an adult with an advanced solid tumor such as melanoma, head and neck, liver or kidney cancer.

Relative to its sample, this clone is medium-sized (0.01 to 0.1%). CDR3 residues: CASRVGAGTEAFF. In nucleotides, the CDR3 is TGTGCCAGCCGTGTAGGAGCAGGCACTGAAGCTTTCTTT. The J gene is TRBJ1-1, the V gene TRBV19; D uncertain. The CDR3 runs 13 residues. Germline lookup yields CDR1 LNHDA and CDR2 SQIVND (reference sequence). The germline V and J ends were trimmed by 9 bases and 4 bases, with 15 bases remaining between them.

The CDR3 DNA reads TGTGCCTGGAGTGTAAGATCGGACTCCCTCTTCTCCTATAATTCACCCCTCCACTTT. It codes for CAWSVRSDSLFSYNSPLHF. The chain has TRBV30 and TRBJ1-6; D gene ambiguous. V shed 0 bases and J shed 0 bases, with 18 bases lying between them. Per the germline V gene, CDR1 is GTSNPN and CDR2 is SVGIG (reference sequence). This CDR3 has 19 amino acids.

CDR3: CASSLVDNQFYEQYF. CDR3 DNA: TGTGCCAGCAGCTTGGTAGACAACCAGTTCTACGAGCAGTACTTC. The rearrangement joins TRBV11-2 to TRBJ2-7; D is unclear. CDR1 is SGHAT and CDR2 is FQNNGV in the germline V gene. The CDR3 covers 15 residues. The V end was cut by 3 bases, the J end by 3 bases, with 15 bases between.

The chain has TRBV27 and TRBJ2-5, with D possibly matching TRBD2 (6 bases). The germline V gene encodes CDR1 MNHEY and CDR2 SMNVEV (reference sequence). The CDR3 covers 15 residues. Trimming pared 6 bases from V and 5 bases from J, leaving 19 bases between. The CDR3 DNA is TGTGCCAGCAGCCCAAATGGCGGGGCGGGTGAGACCCAGTACTTC. Residues: CASSPNGGAGETQYF.

About this clone: This CDR3 is also generated by other DNA sequences in the sample. The genes are TRBV7-9 and TRBJ2-5; D ambiguous. Looked up from germline, CDR1 is SEHNR and CDR2 is FQNEAQ (reference sequence). V lost 7 bases and J 3 bases, leaving 12 bases between the germline ends. CDR3 length: 13 residues. Here the CDR3 reads CASTPGLEETQYF. CDR3 in DNA: TGTGCCAGCACCCCCGGGTTGGAAGAGACCCAGTACTTC.

The rearrangement joins TRBV10-3 to TRBJ2-5; D may be TRBD2 (6 bases). Trimming left V 3 bases short and J 2 bases short, with 13 bases between. CDR1 and CDR2 (germline): ENHRY, SYGVKD. There are 15 residues in the CDR3. This CDR3 is CAISEGLAEQETQYF. In nucleotides, the CDR3 is TGTGCCATCAGTGAAGGGTTAGCGGAACAAGAGACCCAGTACTTC.

This clone was seen only once. The chain has TRBV7-2 and TRBJ1-5; D ambiguous. This CDR3 is 14 amino acids long. Germline V gene sequence: CDR1 SGHTA, CDR2 FQGNSA. V dropped 0 bases and J dropped 2 bases, with 5 bases sitting between them. CDR3 in amino acids: CASSLALRNQPQHF. The DNA for the CDR3 is TGTGCCAGCAGCTTAGCGCTACGCAATCAGCCCCAGCATTTT.

In its sample, this clone is medium-sized (0.01 to 0.1%). This chain joins TRBV9 and TRBJ2-7; 8 nucleotides agree with TRBD1. The CDR3 covers 14 residues. Germline-derived CDR1 and CDR2 are SGDLS and YYNGEE. V trimming: 4 bases; J trimming: 5 bases; junction bases outside the gene matches: 8. CDR3 coding DNA: TGTGCCAGCAGCTCATGGGGACAGGTGGACGAGCAGTACTTC. Its translation is CASSSWGQVDEQYF.

This clone appeared once. The rearrangement uses TRBV7-9 and TRBJ1-5; maybe TRBD1 (5 bases). The CDR3 is 15 amino acids. V lost 1 base, J lost 4 bases, and 11 bases lay in between. From germline, CDR1 is SEHNR and CDR2 FQNEAQ (reference sequence). CDR3 sequence: CASSLGSGSNQPQHF. CDR3 nucleotide sequence: TGTGCCAGCAGCTTAGGTTCAGGGAGTAATCAGCCCCAGCATTTT.

V usage is TRBV6-1 and J usage is TRBJ1-5; D remains ambiguous. The CDR3 totals 13 residues. Deletions cut 10 bases from V and 4 bases from J, with 14 bases between. Germline CDR1 MNHNS, CDR2 SASEGT. CDR3 in DNA: TGTGCCACCTCAGTATGGGAGAATCAGCCCCAGCATTTT. Residues: CATSVWENQPQHF.

The chain links TRBV5-3 to TRBJ2-7; no firm D call. TRBV5-3 qualifies as an ORF whose function is uncertain. Deletions cut 8 bases from V and 5 bases from J, with 17 bases between. There are 13 residues in the CDR3. In DNA, the CDR3 is TGTGCCAGCGTTCCCCTCTATGGGGACGAGCAGTACTTC. It codes for CASVPLYGDEQYF.

The chain recombines TRBV5-1 with TRBJ2-7, with TRBD2 identical over 7 bases. Per the germline V gene, CDR1 is SGHRS and CDR2 is YFSETQ. J lost 3 bases, V lost 0 bases, and 6 bases had no gene match. This CDR3 has 15 amino acids. Here the CDR3 reads CASSLGEGSSYEQYF. CDR3 nucleotide sequence: TGCGCCAGCAGCTTGGGGGAGGGCTCCAGCTACGAGCAGTACTTC.

V and J are TRBV5-1 and TRBJ2-7; 7 bases line up with TRBD1. The V segment lost 3 bases and the J segment 5 bases; nucleotides outside the gene matches: 5. Germline CDR1 reads SGHRS; CDR2 reads YFSETQ. The CDR3 loop spans 13 amino acids. The CDR3 loop reads CASSYDRANEQYF. The CDR3 nucleotides read TGCGCCAGCAGCTACGACAGGGCTAACGAGCAGTACTTC. Variable domain in full (rest from reference TRBV5-1 and TRBJ2-7): KAGVTQTPRYLIKTRGQQVTLSCSPISGHRSVSWYQQTPGQGLQFLFEYFSETQRNKGNFPGRFSGRQFSNSRSEMNVSTLELGDSALYLCASSYDRANEQYFGPGTRLTVT.

V gene TRBV11-2 combines with J gene TRBJ1-5; D might be TRBD1 (5 bases). The germline V gene has CDR1 SGHAT and CDR2 FQNNGV. CDR3 size: 15 residues. The germline V and J ends were trimmed by 0 bases and 2 bases, with 8 bases remaining between them. CDR3 in amino acids: CASSLEGDGNQPQHF. The CDR3 nucleotides read TGTGCCAGCAGCTTAGAAGGGGACGGCAATCAGCCCCAGCATTTT.

The table lists this clone with a count of one. The chain is built from TRBV9 and TRBJ2-1, with 9 nucleotides matching TRBD1. This CDR3 has 15 amino acids. Losses at the gene ends were 4 bases for V and 4 bases for J; bases not matched to a gene: 6. Germline CDR1 and CDR2: SGDLS and YYNGEE. CDR3 sequence (DNA): TGTGCCAGCAGCATAGAGGGGACAGGGTACAATGAGCAGTTCTTC. Protein sequence: CASSIEGTGYNEQFF.

The chain couples TRBV5-1 to TRBJ1-4; no reliable D call. Trimming took 7 bases from V and 0 from J, leaving 16 bases between them. CDR3 length: 16 residues. CDR1 is SGHRS, CDR2 YFSETQ, per germline. This CDR3 reads CASWPGHSATNEKLFF. CDR3 DNA: TGCGCCAGCTGGCCGGGCCACTCCGCAACTAATGAAAAACTGTTTTTT.

Worth noting for this clone: One junction end does not reproduce the germline sequence, and a read error may be involved. The chain employs TRBV7-8 and TRBJ2-7, with 8 bases aligning to TRBD2. The CDR3 spans 15 residues. Germline CDR1 and CDR2: SGHVS and FQNEAQ. CDR3 sequence (DNA): TGCGCCAGCAGCCGCGTCCTAGCGGGCAACTACGAGCAGTACTTC. Translation gives CASSRVLAGNYEQYF.

This chain connects TRBV29-1 to TRBJ2-7; D unresolved. The CDR3 runs 14 residues. CDR1 and CDR2 (germline): SQVTM, ANQGSEA. Deletions cut 0 bases from V and 5 bases from J, with 14 bases between. The CDR3 nucleotides are TGCAGCGTTGAAGATCATAGGACCAGTAACGAGCAGTACTTC. Translation: CSVEDHRTSNEQYF.

The genes are TRBV10-1 and TRBJ2-7, with unresolved D. CDR1 and CDR2 from the germline V gene are WNHNN and SYGVQD (reference sequence). The CDR3 sequence is 15 residues long. V was clipped by 0 bases and J by 7 bases, with 16 bases between them. CDR3 nucleotide sequence: TGCGCCAGCAGTGAGTCGCTAGGGTCCCTGAGGGAGCAGTACTTC. Translation gives CASSESLGSLREQYF.

The chain is built from TRBV6-5 and TRBJ1-2; 9 positions match TRBD1. V lost 4 bases to trimming and J lost 6 bases; unmatched junction nucleotides: 3. CDR1 is MNHEY, CDR2 SVGAGI, per germline. The CDR3 has 13 residues. The chain's CDR3 is CASSSTGGNGYTF. The CDR3, as DNA: TGTGCCAGCAGTTCGACAGGGGGAAATGGCTACACCTTC.

The V gene is TRBV28, the J gene TRBJ1-2, with TRBD1 identical over 9 bases. Trimming removed 3 bases from V and 5 bases from J; junction bases left unmatched: 4. Looked up from germline, CDR1 is MDHEN and CDR2 is SYDVKM. This CDR3 contains 14 residues. CDR3 sequence reads: CASSFGDRGYGYTF. Here the CDR3 DNA reads TGTGCCAGCAGTTTCGGCGACAGGGGGTATGGCTACACCTTC.

The chain recombines TRBV7-6 with TRBJ1-1, with 9 bases aligning to TRBD1. With V trimmed by 4 bases and J by 1 base, 4 bases remained unmatched. The germline CDR1 and CDR2 sequences are SGHVS and FNYEAQ. CDR3 length: 15 amino acids. CDR3 nucleotides: TGTGCCAGCAGCTCCGGGACAGGGTGGAACACTGAAGCTTTCTTT. Its protein is CASSSGTGWNTEAFF. Full variable domain (missing parts from reference TRBV7-6 and TRBJ1-1): GAGVSQSPRYKVTKRGQDVALRCDPISGHVSLYWYRQALGQGPEFLTYFNYEAQQDKSGLPNDRFSAERPEGSISTLTIQRTEQRDSAMYRCASSSGTGWNTEAFFGQGTRLTVV.

This clone was detected a few times. This chain links TRBV6-1 with TRBJ2-7; 7 nucleotides line up with TRBD1. Germline CDR1 and CDR2: MNHNS and SASEGT. The V segment lost 4 bases and the J segment 3 bases; nucleotides outside the gene matches: 9. The CDR3 runs 15 residues. The CDR3 bases are TGTGCCAGCAGTGTAGAAGGACAGGTATACTACGAGCAGTACTTC. Its protein is CASSVEGQVYYEQYF.